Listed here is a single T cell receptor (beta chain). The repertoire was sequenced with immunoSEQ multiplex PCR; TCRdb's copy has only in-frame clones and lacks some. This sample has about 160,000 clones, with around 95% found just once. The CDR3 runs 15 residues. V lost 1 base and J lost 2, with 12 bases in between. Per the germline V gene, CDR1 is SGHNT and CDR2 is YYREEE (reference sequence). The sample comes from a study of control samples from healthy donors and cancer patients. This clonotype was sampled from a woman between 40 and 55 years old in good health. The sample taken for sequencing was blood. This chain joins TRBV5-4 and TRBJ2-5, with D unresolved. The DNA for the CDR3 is TGTGCCAGCAGCTTGCAGAGGCAGGCACAAGAGACCCAGTACTTC. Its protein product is CASSLQRQAQETQYF.